Each of the 9 T cell receptor beta chains below was sequenced from the same sample in a study of T cell responses to AZD1222 COVID-19 vaccine. Repertoires were generated with immunoSEQ multiplex PCR, while TCRdb's copy carries only in-frame clones and drops some. The data show about 150,000 clones, with almost 85% seen just once and 7.9% held by the top ten. This sample comprised peripheral blood, obtained 28 days after the second dose of the MenACWY control vaccine. All receptors come from an adult who received the MenACWY meningococcal vaccine as a control.

CDR3 region: CASSPNDRNYGYTF. DNA of the CDR3: TGTGCCAGCTCGCCGAATGACAGAAATTATGGCTACACCTTC. This rearrangement joins TRBV18 to TRBJ1-2; a possible D gene is TRBD1 (5 bases). Deletions cut 6 bases from V and 5 bases from J, with 16 bases between. The CDR3 contains 14 residues. CDR1 and CDR2 from the germline V gene are KGHSH and LQKENI. Drawing the rest from reference TRBV18 and TRBJ1-2, the complete variable domain is NAGVMQNPRHLVRRRGQEARLRCSPMKGHSHVYWYRQLPEEGLKFMVYLQKENIIDESGMPKERFSAEFPKEGPSILRIQQVVRGDSAAYFCASSPNDRNYGYTFGSGTRLTVV.

The chain joins TRBV24-1 to TRBJ2-1; a possible D gene is TRBD2 (6 bases). Germline CDR1 reads KGHDR; CDR2 reads SFDVKD. V was shortened by 1 base and J by 9 bases, with 12 bases between the two germline ends. This CDR3 contains 14 residues. In DNA form, the CDR3 reads TGTGCCACCAGTGATTTAAGCGGGTTTGGTGAGCAGTTCTTC. This codes for CATSDLSGFGEQFF.

The chain carries TRBV18 and TRBJ1-3; D is perhaps TRBD1 (5 bases). Germline V gene lookup returns CDR1 KGHSH and CDR2 LQKENI. The CDR3 has 20 residues. Trimming removed 0 bases at V and 0 bases at J, with 21 bases between. As DNA, the CDR3 is TGTGCCAGCTCACCACCGAGGGGCCATATGAGGGGAAGCTCTGGAAACACCATATATTTT. As protein: CASSPPRGHMRGSSGNTIYF.

The chain recombines TRBV5-1 with TRBJ2-5; either TRBD1 or TRBD2 may supply D (5 bases each). Germline V gene data show CDR1 as SGHRS and CDR2 as YFSETQ. V was clipped by 4 bases and J by 2 bases, with 6 bases between them. There are 12 residues in the CDR3. CDR3 bases: TGCGCCAGCAGCGAGGGGCAAGAGACCCAGTACTTC. Translating gives CASSEGQETQYF.

The table lists this clone with a few counts. J is TRBJ1-5 and V is TRBV28, with 7 bases fitting TRBD1. The junction had 12 bases not matched to a gene; V was cut back by 4 bases and J by 0 bases. This CDR3 spans 18 amino acids. Germline assignment: CDR1 MDHEN and CDR2 SYDVKM. The CDR3 sequence: CASSYPLGAGGSNQPQHF. The DNA for the CDR3 is TGTGCCAGCAGTTATCCTCTAGGGGCAGGGGGTAGCAATCAGCCCCAGCATTTT.

The V call is TRBV2, the J call TRBJ1-5; D unclear. The CDR3 loop spans 14 amino acids. Trimming took off 2 bases at V and 5 bases at J, with 10 bases between the two ends. Germline-derived CDR1 and CDR2 are SNHLY and FYNNEI. The CDR3 DNA is TGTGCCAGCAGTGAATCTCCCGGCCATCAGCCCCAGCATTTT. Amino acid sequence: CASSESPGHQPQHF.

J is TRBJ2-5 and V is TRBV12-3 or TRBV12-4; possibly TRBD1 or TRBD2 for D (5 bases each). V lost 4 bases, J lost 1 base, and 7 bases lay in between. The CDR3 consists of 13 residues. CDR3 in DNA: TGTGCCAGCAGTTGGGACGGCCAAGAGACCCAGTACTTC. Translating it yields CASSWDGQETQYF.

V is TRBV6-1 and J is TRBJ1-5; TRBD1 agrees at 10 bases. The CDR3 loop spans 17 amino acids. Trimming cost V 5 bases and J 0 bases; bases outside gene matches: 7. In germline, CDR1 is MNHNS, CDR2 SASEGT. The CDR3: CASSKGQGGLSNQPQHF. In DNA, the CDR3 is TGTGCCAGCAGTAAAGGACAGGGGGGTCTTAGCAATCAGCCCCAGCATTTT.

The V and J genes are TRBV12-5 and TRBJ2-3, with D perhaps matching TRBD1 or TRBD2 (5 bases each). Germline V gives CDR1 LGHNT, CDR2 FRNRAP. This CDR3 has 21 residues. V lost 0 bases, J lost 0 bases, and 25 bases lay in between. For the CDR3, the DNA is TGTGCTAGTGGTTTGGTACCAGACGGTCAGGGAGTCTCCCGAAGCACAGATACGCAGTATTTT. This translates into CASGLVPDGQGVSRSTDTQYF.